The subject of this entry is one TCR beta chain. Its antigen specificity is not known. Base qualities are not at hand, and no much larger clone is one base apart. Genomic DNA underwent TCRB CDR3 sequencing using the immunoSEQ assay. In the paper's pipeline: Patient CD8+ clones larger than 1% were compared against published virus-specific TCRB sequences, and only a few matched. Analyses were restricted to productive TCRB rearrangements. A clone was defined by a unique TCRB CDR3 sequence, and clonality was computed as a productive clonality index based on Shannon entropy. Repertoire overlap between two samples was calculated from the template counts of each clone relative to total templates per sample. V-gene usage measured by flow cytometry correlated with TCRB sequencing V-gene usage, with a Spearman r of 0.5 to 0.65. TCRdb re-hosts the immuneACCESS table, in-frame sequences only. Its copies lack some clones; in the studies checked, an unresolved V gene accounts for under half of them, and the cause for the rest is not known. The DNA gave D and trimming, while V, J and clone size come from that table. Within this sample are tens of thousands of clones, with about 77% of them counted one time only. Approximately 10% of the sample is held by the ten biggest clonotypes.

These data are taken from a study of somatic mutations in cytotoxic T cells in rheumatoid arthritis (dated by TCRdb to the late 2010s). At the level of the whole study: Peripheral blood (approximately 27 ml EDTA) was collected from patients immediately after diagnosis and before any treatment began. Whether expanded CD8+ T-cell clones in untreated, newly diagnosed rheumatoid arthritis carry somatic mutations was the study question, and clonality was characterized with TCRB deep sequencing. Some V beta antibody-stained T-cell populations were flow-sorted on a FACSAria II or Sony SH800 at nearly 100% purity, and sorted V beta1+ cells also underwent TCRB sequencing. TCRB deep sequencing was performed for roughly 69 rheumatoid arthritis patients and about 20 healthy controls. Patient and control groups had essentially identical median ages. Results the study describes overall, beyond this receptor: An increase of CD8+ clonality with age was seen in patients (Spearman r ~ 0.45) but not in healthy controls. Rheumatoid arthritis patients and age-matched healthy controls did not significantly differ in CD8+ T-cell clonality. The slight TRBV07 underrepresentation in patients was not adjusted for multiple comparisons. The antigen targets of the expanded CD8+ clones were unknown, and absence from virus-specific databases did not rule out viral specificity. In 8 of 65 patients the largest CD8+ clone exceeded 20% of CD8+ cells, and several identical CD8+ TCRB sequences were shared between blood and synovial fluid.

V gives up 2 bases and J gives up 7 bases, and the segment between their germline ends measures 9 bases. The CDR3 holds 13 amino acids from the cysteine to the phenylalanine. Solely the CDR3 DNA is kept, with 39 bases framed from the first base. CDR1 MNHEY and CDR2 SVGAGI were looked up in the germline V gene. Flow cytometry confirmed the purity of CD4+ and CD8+ cells that had been isolated by positive magnetic bead selection on an AutoMACS. After a first flow cytometry screen using a TCR V beta antibody panel, clonal expansions were characterized through TCRB deep sequencing of sorted CD8+ fractions. Peripheral blood mononuclear cells were obtained using density gradient separation with Ficoll-Paque PLUS. DNA was extracted from CD4-enriched, CD8-enriched or PBMC samples with Nucleospin Tissue or Tissue XS kits and quantified with a Qubit 2.0 fluorometer.

Sample: CD8+ T cells sorted from blood. The rearrangement combines TRBV6-5 with TRBJ2-1; a tentative D call is TRBD1 (6 bases match). The sequence was obtained from an adult with rheumatoid arthritis. Here the CDR3 is given as CASSYSQGNEQFF. Here is the DNA: TGTGCCAGCAGTTACAGCCAGGGGAATGAGCAGTTCTTC.